This TCR beta chain was identified during a study of shared clonotypes between healthy human individuals. Assay: immunoSEQ multiplex PCR; the TCRdb copy retains only in-frame clones and omits some. The profile shows a few million clones, just over 90% of them singletons. The TCR originated in a young man in good health. Sequencing input: naive CD4+ T cells sorted from blood. Subset specified: CD45RA+ positively selected.

For the CDR3, the DNA is TGTGCCAGCAGCTTGGCGGGGTCCTTTGAGCAGTACTTC. Translating it yields CASSLAGSFEQYF. The chain links TRBV5-5 to TRBJ2-7; tentatively, D is TRBD2 (5 bases). V lost 0 bases and J lost 7, with 11 bases in between. Germline loops: CDR1 SGHKS, CDR2 YYEKEE (reference sequence). CDR3 length: 13 residues. Full variable domain (outside the CDR3, taken from reference TRBV5-5 and TRBJ2-7): DAGVTQSPTHLIKTRGQQVTLRCSPISGHKSVSWYQQVLGQGPQFIFQYYEKEERGRGNFPDRFSARQFPNYSSELNVNALLLGDSALYLCASSLAGSFEQYFGPGTRLTVT.